A single T cell receptor (beta chain) is shown here with its context. The CDR3 is 16 amino acids. Germline V CDR1 and CDR2: SGHRS, YFSETQ. Trimming cost V 4 bases and J 0 bases, with 17 bases left between them. The data originate from a study of blood T cell repertoires in COVID-19. Overall study: T cells, B-cell-depleted T cells, or PBMCs supplied cDNA or gDNA.

Here immunoSEQ multiplex PCR was the method, and the copy in TCRdb shows in-frame clones only, minus some. The sample consists of around 3,100 clones, around 91% of them appearing once. The sequenced sample consisted of peripheral blood. The sequence came from a human donor with active COVID-19. The donor label of this sample is uncertain. The chain recombines TRBV5-1 with TRBJ2-7; tentative D call: TRBD2 (6 bases). The CDR3 coding sequence is TGCGCCAGCAGCACGGCCGGGACTTGGAGCTCCTACGAGCAGTACTTC. This sequence encodes CASSTAGTWSSYEQYF. The complete variable domain, with remaining parts taken from reference TRBV5-1 and TRBJ2-7, reads KAGVTQTPRYLIKTRGQQVTLSCSPISGHRSVSWYQQTPGQGLQFLFEYFSETQRNKGNFPGRFSGRQFSNSRSEMNVSTLELGDSALYLCASSTAGTWSSYEQYFGPGTRLTVT.